This TCR beta chain was sequenced in a study of shared clonotypes between healthy human individuals. Naive CD8 cells lacked CD45RO and underwent positive selection for CCR7, leaving out terminally differentiated effector memory CD45RA+ cells. The method was immunoSEQ multiplex PCR; TCRdb's version includes in-frame clones alone and lacks a portion of them. The table lists approximately 2,200,000 clones, 85% to 95% of them singletons, with over 1.5% in the top ten. Points from the study as a whole: Collection of samples was limited to blood; tissue repertoires likely differ. Even with large depth, rarefaction showed that sorted-subset sequencing was incomplete. Naive subsets typically showed greater estimated richness than memory subsets.

Note on this clone: Its specificity is not known.

This receptor was taken from a man between 18 and 29 years old in good health. Some clones in this sample may be carry-over from other donors' samples. The sequencing sample was made of naive CD8+ T cells from PBMCs.

The CDR3 DNA reads as TGTGCCAGCAGCTGGGGGACGGATCTAAATGGCTACACCTTC. Translation: CASSWGTDLNGYTF. The V and J genes are TRBV5-4 and TRBJ1-2; a weak D match, TRBD1 (5 bases). The germline V and J ends were trimmed by 3 bases and 6 bases, with 15 bases remaining between them. CDR1 and CDR2 from the germline V gene are SGHNT and YYREEE (reference sequence). The CDR3 is 14 residues long.